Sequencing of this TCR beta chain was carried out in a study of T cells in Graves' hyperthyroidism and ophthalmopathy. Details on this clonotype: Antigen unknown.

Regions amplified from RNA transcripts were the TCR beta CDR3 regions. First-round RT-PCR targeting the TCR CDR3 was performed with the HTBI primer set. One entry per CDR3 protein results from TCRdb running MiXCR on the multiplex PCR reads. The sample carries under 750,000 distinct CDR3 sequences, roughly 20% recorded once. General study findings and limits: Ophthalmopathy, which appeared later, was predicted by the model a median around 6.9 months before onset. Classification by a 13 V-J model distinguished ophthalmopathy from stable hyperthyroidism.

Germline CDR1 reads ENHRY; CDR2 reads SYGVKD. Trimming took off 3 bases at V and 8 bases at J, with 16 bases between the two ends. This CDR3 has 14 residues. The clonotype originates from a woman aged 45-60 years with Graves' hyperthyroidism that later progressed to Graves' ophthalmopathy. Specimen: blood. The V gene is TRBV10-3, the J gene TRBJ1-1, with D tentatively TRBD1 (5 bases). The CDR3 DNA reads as TGTGCCATCAGTGATCCGGGACGACAGAAAGAAGCTTTCTTT. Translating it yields CAISDPGRQKEAFF.